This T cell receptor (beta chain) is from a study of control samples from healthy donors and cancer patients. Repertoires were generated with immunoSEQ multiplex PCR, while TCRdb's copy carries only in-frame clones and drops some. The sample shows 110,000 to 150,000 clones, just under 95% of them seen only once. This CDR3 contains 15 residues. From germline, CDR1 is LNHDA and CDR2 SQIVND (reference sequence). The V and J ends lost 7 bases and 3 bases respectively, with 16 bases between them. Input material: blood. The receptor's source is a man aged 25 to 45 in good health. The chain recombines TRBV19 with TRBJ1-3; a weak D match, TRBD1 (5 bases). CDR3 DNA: TGTGCCAGTAACCCCAGGGTGGGTGGTGGAAACACCATATATTTT. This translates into CASNPRVGGGNTIYF.